This TCR beta chain was observed in a study of monozygotic twins with inflammatory bowel disease. Whole-study findings and limits: IBD patients exhibited fewer clonotypes shared with other individuals than healthy twins, particularly with disease activity. Among patients, repertoires may have gained variability from differing immunosuppressive treatments.

Germline V gives CDR1 SGHAT, CDR2 FQNNGV. The CDR3 totals 16 residues. Concerning this clonotype itself: Its antigen remains unidentified.

Isolation of total RNA was performed on whole blood, with no prior T cell sorting. Researchers put TCRalpha and TCRbeta cDNA through two nested PCRs lasting approximately 17 and 9 cycles. TCRdb reworked the 5' RACE reads into one entry per CDR3 protein, no DNA. The sample table sets out roughly 160,000 distinct CDR3 sequences. The sequence was collected from a human donor with ulcerative colitis or Crohn's disease, or a healthy co-twin of an affected twin (not recorded which). Sequenced input: blood. The rearrangement links TRBV11-2 to TRBJ2-2; TCRdb picks TRBD1, but there is no DNA to check that call. The CDR3: CASSLGRTGAAGELFF.